Presented here are 27 T cell receptor beta chains from one specimen sequenced in a study of T cell clonality in common variable immunodeficiency. Sequencing used immunoSEQ multiplex PCR; TCRdb keeps in-frame clones, though not all of them. The sample is made up of approximately 81,000 clones, none counted only once. Material for sequencing was peripheral blood mononuclear cells. Source of these receptors: a person aged 18-70 years in good health.

This clone showed up many times. Read sequence stops 3 residues before the CDR3 end, and the germline J gene provides the missing end. This chain uses TRBV19 with TRBJ2-1; 9 nucleotides align to TRBD2. This CDR3 is built from 17 residues. Germline V gene data show CDR1 as LNHDA and CDR2 as SQIVND (reference sequence). The V segment lost 3 bases and the J segment 0 bases; nucleotides outside the gene matches: 6. CDR3 DNA (partial): TGTGCCAGTAGTATCCCTACTAGCGGGTCCTCCTACAATGAG. Protein: CASSIPTSGSSYNE. The full CDR3 protein is CASSIPTSGSSYNEQFF.

In its sample, this clone was seen many times. Read data end 3 residues before the CDR3 end; the end is taken from the germline J gene. The V and J genes are TRBV5-4 and TRBJ2-7, with D perhaps TRBD1 (5 bases). V was trimmed by 1 base and J by 3 bases, leaving 14 bases between them. CDR3 size: 15 residues. In germline, CDR1 is SGHNT, CDR2 YYREEE (reference sequence). The covered CDR3 bases are TGTGCCAGCAGCTTGTCGGCAGGGCCCATCTACGAG. It codes for CASSLSAGPIYE. The whole CDR3 protein reads CASSLSAGPIYEQYF.

At least ten counts were recorded for this clone. The read halts 3 residues ahead of the CDR3 end, with the missing end drawn from the germline J gene. The V call is TRBV20-1, the J call TRBJ2-3, with a tentative D call TRBD2 (5 bases). Trimming cost V 6 bases and J 2 bases, with 24 bases left between them. This CDR3 has 17 amino acids. CDR1 is DFQATT, CDR2 SNEGSKA, per germline (reference sequence). This CDR3 reads CSATNTPSGSFTDTQYF. Incomplete CDR3 DNA: TGCAGTGCCACTAATACGCCCAGCGGAAGCTTCACAGATACG.

This clone was seen at least ten times. With the read ending 3 residues before the CDR3 end, the germline J gene is used to fill in that end. V gene TRBV18 combines with J gene TRBJ2-3, with D perhaps TRBD1 (6 bases). The CDR3 sequence is 16 residues long. V lost 6 bases and J 2 bases, leaving 18 bases between the germline ends. Germline V gives CDR1 KGHSH, CDR2 LQKENI. The CDR3 protein is CASSPTGSYSTDTQYF. The DNA read from the CDR3 is TGTGCCAGCTCGCCGACAGGCTCCTACTCCACAGATACG.

This clone was found many times. The read stops 3 residues short of the end of the CDR3; the missing end is completed from the germline J gene. V is TRBV5-1 and J is TRBJ2-7; possible D gene TRBD1, 7 bases. CDR3 size: 17 residues. From germline, CDR1 is SGHRS and CDR2 YFSETQ. The V gene lost 4 bases and the J gene lost 2 bases, with 22 bases spanning the gap. The CDR3 loop is CASSPLGGGGLAYEQYF. The CDR3 DNA, read in part, is TGCGCCAGCAGCCCCTTAGGAGGGGGCGGCTTGGCCTACGAG.

This clone came up many times. The read gets to within 3 residues of the CDR3 end, and the germline J gene fills in the rest. J is TRBJ2-1 and V is TRBV5-1; D is undetermined. CDR1 and CDR2 (germline): SGHRS, YFSETQ. The CDR3 runs 14 residues. The germline V and J ends were trimmed by 2 bases and 5 bases, with 11 bases remaining between them. The CDR3 bases that were read are TGCGCCAGCAGCTTCCAACAGATTAACAATGAG. Encoded protein: CASSFQQINNE. The full CDR3 sequence reads CASSFQQINNEQFF.

This clone was counted many times. The CDR3 goes on 3 residues after the read ends, and that part is filled in from the germline J gene. The chain recombines TRBV12-3 or TRBV12-4 with TRBJ2-7; TRBD1 might be the D (5 bases). V lost 5 bases to trimming and J lost 3 bases, with 14 bases between them. This CDR3 region has 14 residues. The CDR3 spells CASSPGNQDYEQYF. CDR3 DNA, as far as it was read: TGTGCCAGCAGTCCAGGGAATCAGGACTACGAG.

This clone has ten or more counts. The read stops 3 residues short of the end of the CDR3; the missing end is completed from the germline J gene. The chain is built from TRBV5-6 and TRBJ2-7; 11 bases match TRBD1. The CDR3 length is 15 residues. The germline gives CDR1 SGHDT, CDR2 YYEEEE. V trimming: 1 base; J trimming: 3 bases; junction bases outside the gene matches: 3. This CDR3 is CASSLSGTGGYEQYF. The sequenced part of the CDR3 DNA is TGTGCCAGCAGCTTGTCGGGGACAGGGGGCTACGAG.

The table lists this clone with many counts. With the read ending 3 residues before the CDR3 end, the germline J gene is used to fill in that end. The genes are TRBV20-1 and TRBJ2-5; 7 bases agree with TRBD2. Germline assignment: CDR1 DFQATT and CDR2 SNEGSKA (reference sequence). This CDR3 contains 14 residues. Trimming at V came to 2 bases and at J to 5 bases, leaving 8 bases not matched to a gene. CDR3 bases read: TGCAGTGCTAGATGGGCGGGAGCTCGGGAGACC. Protein sequence: CSARWAGARET. The full CDR3 protein is CSARWAGARETQYF.

The table lists this clone with many counts. The CDR3 is cut off 3 residues early in the read; its end comes from the germline J gene. The rearrangement joins TRBV20-1 to TRBJ2-1; 10 bases are a match to TRBD2. CDR1 and CDR2 (germline): DFQATT, SNEGSKA (reference sequence). The CDR3 spans 16 residues. V lost 3 bases and J lost 4; bases outside the gene matches: 9. The CDR3 DNA, read in part, is TGCAGTGCTAGGGATCCGGGACTAGCGTCGTACAATGAG. This codes for CSARDPGLASYNE. From start to end, the CDR3 is CSARDPGLASYNEQFF.

This clone was counted many times. The read is 3 residues too short to cover the CDR3 end, so that end is filled in from the germline J gene. The V gene is TRBV4-1, the J gene TRBJ2-7; D is unresolved. There are 13 residues in the CDR3. The V end was cut by 4 bases, the J end by 5 bases, with 12 bases between. Germline CDR1 MGHRA, CDR2 YSYEKL. The CDR3: CASSRLTSDEQYF. The covered CDR3 bases are TGCGCCAGCAGCCGCCTTACTTCCGACGAG.

This clone was observed at least ten times. The read ends 3 residues shy of where the CDR3 ends; the end is completed using the germline J gene. The gene calls are TRBV5-1 and TRBJ2-2, with 8 bases that match TRBD1. Trimming took 9 bases from V and 5 from J; bases not matched to a gene: 12. The CDR3 is 15 residues long. From germline, CDR1 is SGHRS and CDR2 YFSETQ. The DNA read from the CDR3 is TGCGCCACGGAGTTTGACAGGGGCGGTACCGGGGAG. It is translated as CATEFDRGGTGE. The entire CDR3 protein is CATEFDRGGTGELFF.

There are many counts of this clone. Coverage ceases 3 residues before the CDR3 finishes, and the germline J gene fills in the end. The chain carries TRBV10-1 and TRBJ2-5; D possibly corresponds to TRBD1 (6 bases). The germline V and J ends were trimmed by 2 bases and 3 bases, with 13 bases remaining between them. Per germline, CDR1 WNHNN and CDR2 SYGVQD (reference sequence). CDR3 size: 15 residues. The covered CDR3 bases are TGCGCCAGCAGTGAGGGATTAAACAGGGAAGAGACC. Its translation is CASSEGLNREET. The complete CDR3 reads CASSEGLNREETQYF.

Ten or more counts support this clone. The CDR3 goes on 3 residues after the read ends, and that part is filled in from the germline J gene. This rearrangement joins TRBV28 to TRBJ2-2, with a weak D call TRBD1 (6 bases). The V gene's germline CDR1 is MDHEN and CDR2 SYDVKM. This CDR3 is 14 amino acids long. V lost 3 bases and J 6 bases, leaving 11 bases between the germline ends. This CDR3 is CASSFRGQPGELFF. CDR3 bases read: TGTGCCAGCAGTTTCCGCGGACAGCCCGGGGAG.

This clone was observed many times. From the germline J gene comes the end of the CDR3, since the read stops 3 residues before it. The chain combines TRBV10-3 with TRBJ2-1; 13 bases fit TRBD2. The CDR3 has 17 residues. With V trimmed by 7 bases and J by 0 bases, 6 bases remained unmatched. In germline, CDR1 is ENHRY, CDR2 SYGVKD. The CDR3 bases that were read are TGTGCCATCACCGGGACTAGCGGGACGAACTCCTACAATGAG. It encodes CAITGTSGTNSYNE. The CDR3, in full, reads CAITGTSGTNSYNEQFF.

This clone has only a few counts. The read terminates 3 residues before the CDR3 end, so the remaining end is supplied by the germline J gene. This chain uses TRBV6-2 or TRBV6-3 with TRBJ1-1, with a weak D call TRBD1 (5 bases). Germline values: CDR1 MNHEY, CDR2 SVGEGT. The length of the CDR3 is 12 residues. The V end was cut by 11 bases, the J end by 4 bases, with 14 bases between. The DNA read from the CDR3 is TGTGCCGCGGGGGAGGGGCCCACTGAA. It translates to CAAGEGPTE. The entire CDR3 protein is CAAGEGPTEAFF.

This clone has a count of ten or more. The read gets to within 3 residues of the CDR3 end, and the germline J gene fills in the rest. The rearrangement joins TRBV5-4 to TRBJ2-3; D could derive from TRBD1 or TRBD2 (6 bases each). The CDR3 covers 16 residues. Deletions cut 0 bases from V and 0 bases from J, with 11 bases between. Germline CDR1 SGHNT, CDR2 YYREEE (reference sequence). The sequenced CDR3 bases are TGTGCCAGCAGCTTGGATGGCGGGACAAGCACAGATACG. Amino acids: CASSLDGGTSTDT. In full, the CDR3 reads CASSLDGGTSTDTQYF.

This clone has at least ten counts. The read terminates 3 residues before the CDR3 end, so the remaining end is supplied by the germline J gene. The chain links TRBV19 to TRBJ1-1; TRBD1 agrees at 8 bases. Germline trimming cut 1 base from V and 1 base from J; bases unmatched to any gene: 5. The CDR3 runs to 16 residues. CDR1 is LNHDA, CDR2 SQIVND, per germline (reference sequence). The CDR3 protein is CASSIGSGTGNTEAFF. The part of the CDR3 DNA that was read is TGTGCCAGTAGTATAGGATCCGGGACAGGGAACACTGAA.

Ten or more counts support this clone. The observed sequence ends 3 residues before the CDR3 terminus, with the missing tail filled in from the germline J gene. The chain joins TRBV18 to TRBJ1-3, with D possibly matching TRBD1 (5 bases). Deletions cut 2 bases from V and 0 bases from J, with 14 bases between. CDR3 length: 17 residues. Germline loops: CDR1 KGHSH, CDR2 LQKENI. Incomplete CDR3 DNA: TGTGCCAGCTCACCAGTTTCCGGGACTGACTCTGGAAACACC. Translated: CASSPVSGTDSGNT. The whole CDR3 is CASSPVSGTDSGNTIYF.

This clone was counted ten times or more. With the read ending 3 residues before the CDR3 end, the germline J gene is used to fill in that end. The chain recombines TRBV2 with TRBJ1-1, with 9 nucleotides matching TRBD1. The junction had 6 bases not matched to a gene; V was cut back by 6 bases and J by 1 base. This CDR3 contains 15 residues. Germline CDR1 and CDR2: SNHLY and FYNNEI. The CDR3 reads CASRTSGQGNTEAFF. The CDR3 DNA, read in part, is TGTGCCAGCAGGACATCGGGACAGGGGAACACTGAA.

This clone was recorded many times. The read gets to within 3 residues of the CDR3 end, and the germline J gene fills in the rest. V usage is TRBV29-1 and J usage is TRBJ2-5, with 10 bases identical to TRBD2. The CDR3 is made up of 15 amino acids. Trimming took 6 bases from V and 1 from J; bases not matched to a gene: 8. Germline V gene sequence: CDR1 SQVTM, CDR2 ANQGSEA. The CDR3 loop reads CSVRAGGSPQETQYF. CDR3 DNA (partial): TGCAGCGTAAGAGCGGGAGGGTCCCCCCAAGAGACC. Variable domain in full (rest from reference TRBV29-1 and TRBJ2-5): SAVISQKPSRDICQRGTSLTIQCQVDSQVTMMFWYRQQPGQSLTLIATANQGSEATYESGFVIDKFPISRPNLTFSTLTVSNMSPEDSSIYLCSVRAGGSPQETQYFGPGTRLLVL.

There are many counts of this clone. CDR3 bases read: TGTGCCACCAGTGACCCGGGGGACAGAGACACC. It specifies CATSDPGDRDT. In full, the CDR3 reads CATSDPGDRDTIYF. The V and J genes are TRBV24-1 and TRBJ1-3; TRBD1 matches at 7 bases. Sequencing ends 3 residues short of the CDR3 end; the germline J gene provides the rest. With 4 bases clipped from V and 8 bases from J, the junction kept 7 bases outside the gene matches. This CDR3 region has 14 residues. Germline lookup yields CDR1 KGHDR and CDR2 SFDVKD.

To note about this clone: The observed sequence ends 3 residues before the CDR3 terminus, with the missing tail filled in from the germline J gene. The chain uses TRBV5-1 and TRBJ2-7, with TRBD2 matching over 12 bases. CDR1 and CDR2 from the germline V gene are SGHRS and YFSETQ. This CDR3 has 17 amino acids. V shed 4 bases, J shed 0 bases, and the junction held 8 bases outside the gene matches. Partial CDR3 DNA: TGCGCCAGCAGCCGACTAGCGGGAGTTAGGAGCTCCTACGAG. Amino acids: CASSRLAGVRSSYE. The CDR3 reads in full as CASSRLAGVRSSYEQYF.

This clone was counted only a few times. The read halts 3 residues ahead of the CDR3 end, with the missing end drawn from the germline J gene. The chain combines TRBV6-2 or TRBV6-3 with TRBJ1-2, with a weak D call TRBD1 (5 bases). This CDR3 is built from 15 residues. Germline assignment: CDR1 MNHEY and CDR2 SVGEGT. Partial CDR3 DNA: TGTGCCAGCAGTTATGACGGGGGAGGGCCAAACATC. Residues: CASSYDGGGPNI. The complete CDR3 protein is CASSYDGGGPNIYTF.

This clone was detected many times. The read ends 3 residues early relative to the CDR3; the germline J gene fills the gap. The V and J genes are TRBV7-3 and TRBJ2-3; D is perhaps TRBD1 (5 bases). The CDR3 is 15 residues long. V was clipped by 0 bases and J by 2 bases, with 9 bases between them. CDR1 and CDR2 from the germline V gene are SGHTA and FQGTGA. Partial CDR3 DNA: TGTGCCAGCAGCTTAACGCAGGGCCCCACAGATACG. Protein sequence: CASSLTQGPTDT. The entire CDR3 sequence reads CASSLTQGPTDTQYF.

Of note for this clone: The read terminates 3 residues before the CDR3 end, so the remaining end is supplied by the germline J gene. The V gene is TRBV13, the J gene TRBJ2-6; TRBD1 matches at 7 bases. Germline V CDR1 and CDR2: PRHDT, FYEKMQ (reference sequence). The CDR3 extends over 15 amino acids. Trimming removed 5 bases from V and 4 bases from J; junction bases left unmatched: 5. The CDR3 spells CASSDRVQGANVLTF. The CDR3 bases that were read are TGTGCCAGCAGCGACAGGGTACAGGGGGCCAACGTC. The full variable domain, its missing parts supplied by reference TRBV13 and TRBJ2-6, is AAGVIQSPRHLIKEKRETATLKCYPIPRHDTVYWYQQGPGQDPQFLISFYEKMQSDKGSIPDRFSAQQFSDYHSELNMSSLELGDSALYFCASSDRVQGANVLTFGAGSRLTVL.

This clone was recorded at least ten times. The CDR3 region is CASSFLRGHTDTQYF. The CDR3 DNA, read in part, is TGTGCCAGCAGCTTCCTGCGAGGGCACACAGATACG. The chain combines TRBV5-5 with TRBJ2-3; the D gene is possibly TRBD2 (5 bases). The CDR3 is cut off 3 residues early in the read; its end comes from the germline J gene. Per the germline V gene, CDR1 is SGHKS and CDR2 is YYEKEE (reference sequence). V was clipped by 2 bases and J by 2 bases, with 12 bases between them. The CDR3 extends over 15 amino acids. The whole variable domain, remainder taken from reference TRBV5-5 and TRBJ2-3, is DAGVTQSPTHLIKTRGQQVTLRCSPISGHKSVSWYQQVLGQGPQFIFQYYEKEERGRGNFPDRFSARQFPNYSSELNVNALLLGDSALYLCASSFLRGHTDTQYFGPGTRLTVL.